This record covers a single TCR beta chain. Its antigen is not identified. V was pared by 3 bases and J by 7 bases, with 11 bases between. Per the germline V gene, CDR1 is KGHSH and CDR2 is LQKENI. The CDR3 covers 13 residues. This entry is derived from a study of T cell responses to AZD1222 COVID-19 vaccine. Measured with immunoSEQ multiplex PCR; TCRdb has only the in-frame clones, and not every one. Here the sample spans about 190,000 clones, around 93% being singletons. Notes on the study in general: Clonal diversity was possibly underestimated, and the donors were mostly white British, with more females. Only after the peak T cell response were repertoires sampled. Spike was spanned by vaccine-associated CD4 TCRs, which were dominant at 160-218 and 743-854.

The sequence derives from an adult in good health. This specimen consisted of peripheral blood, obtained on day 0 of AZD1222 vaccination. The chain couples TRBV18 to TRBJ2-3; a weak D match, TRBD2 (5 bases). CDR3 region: CASSPPPGNTQYF. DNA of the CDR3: TGTGCCAGCTCACCCCCCCCGGGGAATACGCAGTATTTT.